This T cell receptor beta chain is drawn from a study of early T cells in non-severe SARS-CoV-2 infection. Across the study: From unsorted whole blood, bulk RNA was sequenced, and the chains remained unpaired.

Germline V CDR1 and CDR2: SNHLY, FYNNEI. V lost 4 bases to trimming and J lost 2 bases, with 9 bases between them. The CDR3 contains 14 residues. Of note for this clonotype: No antigen is known for it.

Researchers attached unique molecular identifiers to individual cDNA molecules. A single record per CDR3 protein comes from TCRdb applying MiXCR to the 5' RACE reads. The sample lists 90,000 to 130,000 distinct CDR3 sequences; 10% to 15% were seen once. Findings and limits, study-wide: VDJdb matches were skewed toward anti-spike CD8 T cell responses.

The TCR sequence derives from an adult who was a healthcare worker with PCR-confirmed SARS-CoV-2 infection or an uninfected control (not recorded which). The starting material was whole blood, obtained at baseline. The chain links TRBV2 to TRBJ1-5; maybe TRBD1 (5 bases). As DNA, the CDR3 is TGTGCCAGCAGTGGACAGTTTCGCAATCAGCCCCAGCATTTT. This sequence encodes CASSGQFRNQPQHF.